The clone carrying this TCR beta chain has only a few counts. The CDR3 extends over 14 amino acids. Looked up from germline, CDR1 is SNHLY and CDR2 is FYNNEI. Trimming removed 8 bases from V and 0 bases from J; junction bases left unmatched: 6. The data stem from a study of shared clonotypes between healthy human individuals. The material for each subset, its genomic DNA, was split evenly across several immunoSEQ plates. Each PCR replicate from the sorted subsets contained roughly 210 ng DNA, which is some 30,000 T cell genomes. Sequencing used immunoSEQ multiplex PCR; TCRdb keeps in-frame clones, though not all of them. The sample includes around 1.1 million clones, around three quarters seen only once; the top ten take over 0.8%.

The TCR originated in a man aged 18 to 29 in good health. Some clones in this sample may be carry-over from other donors' samples. Sequencing was carried out using memory CD4+ T cells from PBMCs. The sample's subset: CD45RA-negative fraction. The chain combines TRBV2 with TRBJ2-7, with 8 bases that match TRBD2. The DNA for the CDR3 is TGTGCCAGCGAGGAAAGCGGGAGCTCCTACGAGCAGTACTTC. Encoded protein: CASEESGSSYEQYF.